The clone carrying this T cell receptor beta chain is categorized as large. MiXCR, run by TCRdb on the multiplex PCR reads, gives a single entry per CDR3 protein. The table shows around 180 distinct CDR3 sequences, with roughly 7% occurring only once. Memory CD4+ T cells were sorted as CD4+CD45RO+CD25- cells. The source is a female donor with breast cancer. The sample was memory CD4+ T cells sorted from blood. Subset defined: memory CD4+ T cells, CD4+CD45RO+CD25-.

CDR3: CASSTRQVSNYGYTF. The CDR3 region has the DNA TGTGCCAGCAGTACCCGACAGGTCTCTAACTATGGCTACACCTTC. V gene TRBV12-3 or TRBV12-4 combines with J gene TRBJ1-2, with D tentatively TRBD1 (6 bases). CDR3 size: 15 residues. V lost 5 bases and J lost 0, with 13 bases in between.